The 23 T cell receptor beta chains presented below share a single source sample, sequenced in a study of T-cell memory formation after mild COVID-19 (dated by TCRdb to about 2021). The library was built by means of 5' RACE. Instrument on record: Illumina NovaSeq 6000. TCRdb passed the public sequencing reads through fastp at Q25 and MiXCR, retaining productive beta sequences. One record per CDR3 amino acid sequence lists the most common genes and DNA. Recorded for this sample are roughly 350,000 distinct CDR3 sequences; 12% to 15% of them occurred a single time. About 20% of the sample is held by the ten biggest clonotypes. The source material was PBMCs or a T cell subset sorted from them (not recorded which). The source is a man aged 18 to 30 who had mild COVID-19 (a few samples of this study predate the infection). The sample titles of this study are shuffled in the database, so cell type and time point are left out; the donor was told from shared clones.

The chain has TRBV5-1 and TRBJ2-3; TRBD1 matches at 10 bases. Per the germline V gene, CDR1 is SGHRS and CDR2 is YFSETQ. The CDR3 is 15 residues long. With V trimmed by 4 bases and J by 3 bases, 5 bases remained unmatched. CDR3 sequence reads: CASSIGTGATDTQYF. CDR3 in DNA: TGCGCCAGCAGCATCGGGACAGGGGCTACAGATACGCAGTATTTT.

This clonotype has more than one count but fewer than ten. The CDR3 nucleotides read TGCAGTGCTAGAGTGACAGGGCCCACTGAAGCTTTCTTT. The encoded protein is CSARVTGPTEAFF. V gene TRBV20-1 combines with J gene TRBJ1-1; 7 nucleotides align to TRBD1. The CDR3 is 13 residues long. Germline lookup yields CDR1 DFQATT and CDR2 SNEGSKA (reference sequence). The V and J ends lost 1 base and 4 bases, in that order; junction bases with no gene match: 3.

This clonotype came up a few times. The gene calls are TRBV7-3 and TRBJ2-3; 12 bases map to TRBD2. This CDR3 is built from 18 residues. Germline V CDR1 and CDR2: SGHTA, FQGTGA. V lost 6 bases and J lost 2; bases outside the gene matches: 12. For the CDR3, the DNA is TGTGCCAGCAGTTTTTCTAGCGGGGGGGCCCGCGTCACAGATACGCAGTATTTT. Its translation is CASSFSSGGARVTDTQYF.

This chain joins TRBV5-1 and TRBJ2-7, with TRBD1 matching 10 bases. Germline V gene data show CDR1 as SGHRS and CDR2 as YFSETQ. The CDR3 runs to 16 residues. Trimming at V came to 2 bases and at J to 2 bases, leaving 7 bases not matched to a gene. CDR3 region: CASSFAPGQGTYEQYF. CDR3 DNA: TGCGCCAGCAGCTTTGCCCCGGGACAGGGGACCTACGAGCAGTACTTC.

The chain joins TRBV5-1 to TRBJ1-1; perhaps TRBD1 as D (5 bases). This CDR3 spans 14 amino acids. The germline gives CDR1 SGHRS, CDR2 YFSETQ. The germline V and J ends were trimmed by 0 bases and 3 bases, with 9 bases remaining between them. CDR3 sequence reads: CASSLDTGDTEAFF. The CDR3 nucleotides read TGCGCCAGCAGCTTGGATACAGGAGACACTGAAGCTTTCTTT.

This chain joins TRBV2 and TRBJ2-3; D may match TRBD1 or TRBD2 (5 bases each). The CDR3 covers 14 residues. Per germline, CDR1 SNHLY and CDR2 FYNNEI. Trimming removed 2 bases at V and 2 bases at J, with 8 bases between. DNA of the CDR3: TGTGCCAGCAGTGAACGGGACCACACAGATACGCAGTATTTT. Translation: CASSERDHTDTQYF.

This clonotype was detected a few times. The DNA for the CDR3 is TGTGCCAGCACCGGGATGGACAAGAGTTACGAGCAGTACTTC. As protein: CASTGMDKSYEQYF. The rearrangement links TRBV6-1 to TRBJ2-7, with D possibly being TRBD1 or TRBD2 (5 bases each). The V gene's germline CDR1 is MNHNS and CDR2 SASEGT. The CDR3 totals 14 residues. The V and J ends lost 7 bases and 4 bases respectively, with 17 bases between them.

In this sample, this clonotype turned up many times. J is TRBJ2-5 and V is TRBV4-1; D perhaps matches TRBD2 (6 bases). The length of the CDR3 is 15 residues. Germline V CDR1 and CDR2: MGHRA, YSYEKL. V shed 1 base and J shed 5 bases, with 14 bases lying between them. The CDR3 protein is CASSQVTSKGETQYF. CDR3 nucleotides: TGCGCCAGCAGCCAAGTTACTAGCAAAGGGGAGACCCAGTACTTC.

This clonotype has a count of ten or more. In DNA, the CDR3 is TGTGCCACCAGTGACTCGGACCTCTCTGGGGCCAACGTCCTGACTTTC. Its translation is CATSDSDLSGANVLTF. The chain has TRBV24-1 and TRBJ2-6; D is unresolved. CDR1 and CDR2 (germline): KGHDR, SFDVKD. The CDR3 consists of 16 residues. Trimming stripped 4 bases from V and 0 bases from J, with 9 bases between.

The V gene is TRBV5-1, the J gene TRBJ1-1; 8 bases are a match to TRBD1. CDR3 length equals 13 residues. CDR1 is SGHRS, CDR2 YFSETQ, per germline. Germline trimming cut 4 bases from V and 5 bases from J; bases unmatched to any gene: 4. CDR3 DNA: TGCGCCAGCAGCCGGTGGGACAGGACTGAAGCTTTCTTT. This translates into CASSRWDRTEAFF.

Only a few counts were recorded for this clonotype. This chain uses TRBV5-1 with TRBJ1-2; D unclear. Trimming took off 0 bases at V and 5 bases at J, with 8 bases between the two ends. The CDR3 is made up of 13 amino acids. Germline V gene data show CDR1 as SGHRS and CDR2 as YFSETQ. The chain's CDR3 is CASSLAADYGYTF. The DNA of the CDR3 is TGCGCCAGCAGCTTGGCGGCCGATTATGGCTACACCTTC.

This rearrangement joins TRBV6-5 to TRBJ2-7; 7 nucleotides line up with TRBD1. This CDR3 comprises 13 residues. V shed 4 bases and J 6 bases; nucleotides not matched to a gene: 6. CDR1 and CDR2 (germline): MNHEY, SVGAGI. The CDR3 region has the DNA TGTGCCAGCAGTTCCGGGACAGTGGGCGAGCAGTACTTC. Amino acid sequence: CASSSGTVGEQYF.

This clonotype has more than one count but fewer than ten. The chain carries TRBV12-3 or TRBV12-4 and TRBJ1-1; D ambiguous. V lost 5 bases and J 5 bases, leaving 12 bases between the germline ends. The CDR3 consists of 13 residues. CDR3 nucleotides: TGTGCCAGCAGTATACCTCCGGGGACTGAAGCTTTCTTT. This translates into CASSIPPGTEAFF.

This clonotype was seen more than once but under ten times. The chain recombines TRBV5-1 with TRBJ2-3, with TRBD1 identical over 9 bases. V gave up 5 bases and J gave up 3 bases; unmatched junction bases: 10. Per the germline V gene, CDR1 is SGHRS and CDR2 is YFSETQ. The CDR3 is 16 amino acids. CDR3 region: CASSLFRDRDTDTQYF. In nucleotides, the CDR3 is TGCGCCAGCAGTCTATTTCGGGACAGGGATACAGATACGCAGTATTTT.

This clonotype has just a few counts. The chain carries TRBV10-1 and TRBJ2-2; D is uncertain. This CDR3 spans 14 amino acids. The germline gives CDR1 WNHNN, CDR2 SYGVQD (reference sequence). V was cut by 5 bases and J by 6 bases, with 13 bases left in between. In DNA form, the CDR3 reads TGCGCCAGCAGTCCTCTCTCTGGGGCCGGGGAGCTGTTTTTT. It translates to CASSPLSGAGELFF.

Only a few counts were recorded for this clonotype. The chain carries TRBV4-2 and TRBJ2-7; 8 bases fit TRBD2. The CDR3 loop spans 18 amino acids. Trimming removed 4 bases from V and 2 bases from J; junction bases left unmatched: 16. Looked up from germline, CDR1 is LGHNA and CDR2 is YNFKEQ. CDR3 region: CASSLPLRNSGKPYEQYV. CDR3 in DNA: TGTGCCAGCAGCCTACCCCTCCGAAATAGCGGGAAACCCTACGAGCAGTACGTC.

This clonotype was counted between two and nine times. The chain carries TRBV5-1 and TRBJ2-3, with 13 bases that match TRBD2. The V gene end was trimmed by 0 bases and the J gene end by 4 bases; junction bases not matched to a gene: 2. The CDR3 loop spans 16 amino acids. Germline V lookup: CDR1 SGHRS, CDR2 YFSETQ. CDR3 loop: CASSLGLAGGSDTQYF. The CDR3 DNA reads TGCGCCAGCAGCTTGGGACTAGCGGGGGGCTCAGATACGCAGTATTTT.

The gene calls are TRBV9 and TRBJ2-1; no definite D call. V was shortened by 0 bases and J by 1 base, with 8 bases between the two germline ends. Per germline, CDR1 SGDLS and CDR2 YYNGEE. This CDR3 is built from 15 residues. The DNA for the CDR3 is TGTGCCAGCAGCGTAGGGGCTTCATCCTACAATGAGCAGTTCTTC. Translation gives CASSVGASSYNEQFF.

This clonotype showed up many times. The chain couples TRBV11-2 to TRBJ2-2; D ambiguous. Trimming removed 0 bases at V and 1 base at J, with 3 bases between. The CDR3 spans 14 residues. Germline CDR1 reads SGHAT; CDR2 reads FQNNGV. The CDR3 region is CASSLEQNTGELFF. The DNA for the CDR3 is TGTGCCAGCAGCTTAGAACAGAACACCGGGGAGCTGTTTTTT. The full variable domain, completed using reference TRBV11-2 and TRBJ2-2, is EAGVAQSPRYKIIEKRQSVAFWCNPISGHATLYWYQQILGQGPKLLIQFQNNGVVDDSQLPKDRFSAERLKGVDSTLKIQPAKLEDSAVYLCASSLEQNTGELFFGEGSRLTVL.

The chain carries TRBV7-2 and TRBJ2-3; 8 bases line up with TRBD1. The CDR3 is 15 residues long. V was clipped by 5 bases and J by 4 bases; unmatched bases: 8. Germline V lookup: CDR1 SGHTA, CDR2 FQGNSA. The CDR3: CASSHSGTGPDTQYF. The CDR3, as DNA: TGTGCCAGCAGCCACTCCGGGACAGGCCCAGATACGCAGTATTTT.

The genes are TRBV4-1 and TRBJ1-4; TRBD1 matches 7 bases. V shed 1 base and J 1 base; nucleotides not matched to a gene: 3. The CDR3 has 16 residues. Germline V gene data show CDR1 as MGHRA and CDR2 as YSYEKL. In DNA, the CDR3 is TGCGCCAGCAGCCAAGTCCGGACAGGAACTAATGAAAAACTGTTTTTT. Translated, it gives CASSQVRTGTNEKLFF.

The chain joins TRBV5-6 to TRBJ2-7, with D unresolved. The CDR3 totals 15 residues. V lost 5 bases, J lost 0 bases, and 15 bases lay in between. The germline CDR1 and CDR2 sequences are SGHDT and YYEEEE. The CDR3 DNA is TGTGCCAGCAGACCCTGGTTGGGTGACTCCTACGAGCAGTACGTC. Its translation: CASRPWLGDSYEQYV.

CDR3 nucleotides: TGTGCCAGCAGCCGAACCGCAGCCAGGGATACGCAGTATTTT. Its translation: CASSRTAARDTQYF. The genes are TRBV11-1 and TRBJ2-3; unclear D gene. V was trimmed by 5 bases and J by 6 bases, leaving 15 bases between them. Germline V lookup: CDR1 SGHAT, CDR2 FQDESV (reference sequence). The CDR3 has 14 amino acids.